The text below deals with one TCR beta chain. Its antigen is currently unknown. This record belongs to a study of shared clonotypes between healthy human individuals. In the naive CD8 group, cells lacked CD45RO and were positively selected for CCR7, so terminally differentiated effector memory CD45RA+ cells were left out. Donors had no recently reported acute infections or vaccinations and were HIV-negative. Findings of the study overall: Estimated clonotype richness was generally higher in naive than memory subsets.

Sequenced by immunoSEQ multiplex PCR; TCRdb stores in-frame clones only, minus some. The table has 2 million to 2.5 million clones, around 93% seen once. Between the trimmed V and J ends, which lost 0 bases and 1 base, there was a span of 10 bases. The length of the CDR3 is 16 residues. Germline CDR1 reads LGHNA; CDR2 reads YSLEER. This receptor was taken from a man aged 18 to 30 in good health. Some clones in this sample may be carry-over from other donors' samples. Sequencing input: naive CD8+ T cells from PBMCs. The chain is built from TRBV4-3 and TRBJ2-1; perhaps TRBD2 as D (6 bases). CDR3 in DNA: TGCGCCAGCAGCCAAGATTTTGCGGGATCCTACAATGAGCAGTTCTTC. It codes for CASSQDFAGSYNEQFF.